This TCR beta chain appears in the sequencing data of a study of cytotoxic CD8 clonotypes in ibrutinib-treated CLL. Study-level information: IGHV unmutated 17 to 18; relapsed/refractory 11 to 12; treatment-naive roughly 15. Response material was collected after a median around 12 months of treatment, range 6 to 36.

Some clones are missing from TCRdb's copy, which holds only in-frame ones; the method was immunoSEQ multiplex PCR. The sample includes 35,000 to 45,000 clones, approximately 45% of them seen just once. In its sample, this clone was seen once. What it recognizes is unknown. The V and J ends lost 4 bases and 4 bases, in that order; junction bases with no gene match: 6. The CDR3 contains 15 residues. Germline CDR1 and CDR2: PRHDT and FYEKMQ (reference sequence). General study results and limits: While tracking circulating CD8+ T-cell counts, baseline clonality exceeded that of age-matched healthy donors.

This receptor was identified in a human donor with chronic lymphocytic leukemia. This chain connects TRBV13 to TRBJ2-3; 9 bases match TRBD2. Sequences were derived from PBMCs, sampled before ibrutinib treatment. The CDR3 here is CASSSRLAAADTQYF. CDR3 in DNA: TGTGCCAGCAGCTCACGACTAGCGGCGGCAGATACGCAGTATTTT. Supplemented by reference TRBV13 and TRBJ2-3, the full variable domain reads AAGVIQSPRHLIKEKRETATLKCYPIPRHDTVYWYQQGPGQDPQFLISFYEKMQSDKGSIPDRFSAQQFSDYHSELNMSSLELGDSALYFCASSSRLAAADTQYFGPGTRLTVL.